The T cell receptor beta chain described here comes from a study of blood T cell repertoires in COVID-19. Clones were read by immunoSEQ multiplex PCR, and TCRdb kept only the in-frame ones, dropping some. The data show more than 250,000 clones, around 86% seen once. Looked up from germline, CDR1 is SEHNR and CDR2 is FQNEAQ (reference sequence). V gave up 0 bases and J gave up 7 bases, with 12 bases separating them. This CDR3 has 15 residues. Sequencing was carried out using peripheral blood. V is TRBV7-9 and J is TRBJ1-4, with D possibly matching TRBD1 (5 bases). The source of this sequence is a woman between 50 and 59 years old with acute or convalescent COVID-19. CDR3 nucleotides: TGTGCCAGCAGCTTAGCGCCAGGGATGGGTGAAAAACTGTTTTTT. Protein product: CASSLAPGMGEKLFF.